The 16 T cell receptor beta chains below were found in one sample sequenced in a study of beta chain features in type 1 diabetes. The sequenced template was cDNA made from the entire isolated RNA. Here immunoSEQ multiplex PCR was the method, and the copy in TCRdb shows in-frame clones only, minus some. The table has around 140,000 clones, around an eighth seen once. No antigens are known for them. The study's findings and limits: For Type 1 diabetes patients, all four CD4+ subsets carried TCRB CDR3s that were moderately but significantly shorter.

The sample was central memory CD4+ T cells from blood. All receptors come from a man younger than 35 with type 1 diabetes.

This clone appeared a few times. The chain joins TRBV6-6 to TRBJ1-2, with a weak D call TRBD1 (5 bases). This CDR3 is built from 15 residues. Trimming took off 5 bases at V and 2 bases at J, with 15 bases between the two ends. Germline V lookup: CDR1 MNHNY, CDR2 SVGAGI (reference sequence). The CDR3 DNA reads as TGTGCCAGCAGTACTAGCAGGGCAGTGAACTATGGCTACACCTTC. Protein sequence: CASSTSRAVNYGYTF.

This clone was found a few times. The rearrangement joins TRBV28 to TRBJ1-4, with D uncertain. From germline, CDR1 is MDHEN and CDR2 SYDVKM. Trimming cost V 5 bases and J 8 bases, with 15 bases left between them. The CDR3 runs 14 residues. In DNA, the CDR3 is TGTGCCAGCAGTAGGGAAACCCCGTGGGAAAAACTGTTTTTT. This codes for CASSRETPWEKLFF.

The chain links TRBV19 to TRBJ2-2; 8 nucleotides agree with TRBD1. The ends lost 5 bases at V and 7 bases at J; junction bases unmatched: 9. The CDR3 has 15 amino acids. The germline V gene has CDR1 LNHDA and CDR2 SQIVND (reference sequence). CDR3 in DNA: TGTGCCAGTAGTCCGACAGGGGTGGGGAGCGGGGAGCTGTTTTTT. Protein sequence: CASSPTGVGSGELFF.

This clone was seen a handful of times. The rearrangement joins TRBV7-9 to TRBJ2-4; unclear D gene. Germline V gene data show CDR1 as SEHNR and CDR2 as FQNEAQ (reference sequence). Trimming took 5 bases from V and 1 from J, leaving 9 bases between them. The CDR3 is made up of 14 amino acids. The CDR3 DNA follows: TGTGCCAGCAGCCCTTCTGGGGCCAAAAACATTCAGTACTTC. This sequence encodes CASSPSGAKNIQYF.

This clone was seen a few times. V is TRBV6-5 and J is TRBJ1-3; D uncertain. Looked up from germline, CDR1 is MNHEY and CDR2 is SVGAGI. Trimming took 8 bases from V and 7 from J, leaving 18 bases between them. The CDR3 runs 14 residues. The CDR3 DNA sequence: TGTGCCAGCTTCGGGGAGATCGGCGGGAACACCATATATTTT. This translates into CASFGEIGGNTIYF.

The chain is built from TRBV2 and TRBJ2-1, with a possible D match to TRBD1 (7 bases). CDR1 is SNHLY and CDR2 is FYNNEI in the germline V gene. V was shortened by 7 bases and J by 3 bases, with 16 bases between the two germline ends. This CDR3 spans 15 amino acids. As DNA, the CDR3 is TGTGCCAGCACCCCAGGGGGAGGAGACTACAATGAGCAGTTCTTC. This translates into CASTPGGGDYNEQFF. Full variable domain (remainder filled in from reference TRBV2 and TRBJ2-1): EPEVTQTPSHQVTQMGQEVILRCVPISNHLYFYWYRQILGQKVEFLVSFYNNEISEKSEIFDDQFSVERPDGSNFTLKIRSTKLEDSAMYFCASTPGGGDYNEQFFGPGTRLTVL.

This clone appeared a few times. This chain's CDR3 is CASPGRLKANVLTF. The CDR3 DNA follows: TGTGCCAGCCCGGGAAGGCTTAAGGCCAACGTCCTGACTTTC. The chain links TRBV28 to TRBJ2-6; D may be TRBD2 (5 bases). CDR1 and CDR2 (germline): MDHEN, SYDVKM. V was shortened by 8 bases and J by 6 bases, with 14 bases between the two germline ends. The CDR3 has 14 amino acids. The full variable domain, with the rest looked up from reference TRBV28 and TRBJ2-6, is DVKVTQSSRYLVKRTGEKVFLECVQDMDHENMFWYRQDPGLGLRLIYFSYDVKMKEKGDIPEGYSVSREKKERFSLILESASTNQTSMYLCASPGRLKANVLTFGAGSRLTVL.

This clone was seen more than once but under ten times. The chain couples TRBV5-1 to TRBJ1-4; unclear D gene. Germline lookup yields CDR1 SGHRS and CDR2 YFSETQ. V lost 5 bases to trimming and J lost 8 bases, with 13 bases between them. The CDR3 is made up of 13 amino acids. Written as DNA, the CDR3 is TGCGCCAGCAGGAGAGAGGAAGGAGAAAAACTGTTTTTT. It specifies CASRREEGEKLFF.

The chain carries TRBV10-3 and TRBJ2-1; D may be TRBD1 (6 bases). The V end was cut by 7 bases, the J end by 2 bases, with 15 bases between. This CDR3 contains 15 residues. The germline gives CDR1 ENHRY, CDR2 SYGVKD. DNA of the CDR3: TGTGCCATCACACGGGACACCACGACCTACAATGAGCAGTTCTTC. The encoded protein is CAITRDTTTYNEQFF.

This clone has more than one count but fewer than ten. The chain links TRBV4-2 to TRBJ1-1; D ambiguous. CDR3 size: 15 residues. V was cut by 1 base and J by 2 bases, with 11 bases left in between. Germline loops: CDR1 LGHNA, CDR2 YNFKEQ. The chain's CDR3 is CASSQVKAANTEAFF. DNA for the CDR3: TGTGCCAGCAGCCAAGTTAAGGCGGCTAACACTGAAGCTTTCTTT.

This clone was seen only a few times. This chain uses TRBV7-2 with TRBJ2-1, with 14 bases aligning to TRBD2. CDR3 length: 16 residues. After removal of 5 bases from V and 2 bases from J, the junction contained 2 bases not matched to a gene. Germline V gene sequence: CDR1 SGHTA, CDR2 FQGNSA. The CDR3 bases are TGTGCCAGCAGCCCGACTAGCGGGGGGGCCTACAATGAGCAGTTCTTC. Translation: CASSPTSGGAYNEQFF.

This clone showed up many times. This chain joins TRBV6-6 and TRBJ2-1; a possible D gene is TRBD2 (6 bases). V shed 6 bases and J shed 5 bases, with 11 bases lying between them. CDR1 is MNHNY and CDR2 is SVGAGI in the germline V gene (reference sequence). The CDR3 has 13 amino acids. DNA for the CDR3: TGTGCCAGCAGACGACCTAGCGACAATGAGCAGTTCTTC. As protein: CASRRPSDNEQFF.

At least ten counts were recorded for this clone. The chain is built from TRBV28 and TRBJ2-7; D is possibly TRBD2 (5 bases). The CDR3 has 11 amino acids. The ends were cut back, 6 bases at V and 6 bases at J, with 9 bases in the middle. Germline-derived CDR1 and CDR2 are MDHEN and SYDVKM. The CDR3 loop reads CASSHGSEQYF. CDR3 sequence (DNA): TGTGCCAGCAGCCATGGGAGCGAGCAGTACTTC.

The V and J genes are TRBV7-2 and TRBJ2-5; 13 nucleotides agree with TRBD2. There are 19 residues in the CDR3. Trimming at V came to 6 bases and at J to 0 bases, leaving 13 bases not matched to a gene. Germline CDR1 SGHTA, CDR2 FQGNSA. The DNA for the CDR3 is TGTGCCAGCAGATTTGATTGGACTAGCGGGGGTGGGTACCAAGAGACCCAGTACTTC. This gives the protein CASRFDWTSGGGYQETQYF.

In this sample, this clone turned up many times. The chain uses TRBV14 and TRBJ1-2; 10 bases align to TRBD1. Germline CDR1 reads SGHDN; CDR2 reads FVKESK. This CDR3 region has 17 residues. The V segment lost 5 bases and the J segment 5 bases; nucleotides outside the gene matches: 14. The DNA of the CDR3 is TGTGCCAGCAGCTCTACCAAGGGACAGGGGAGAGGTTATGGCTACACCTTC. This translates into CASSSTKGQGRGYGYTF.

This clone occurred a few times. The V call is TRBV9, the J call TRBJ2-3; 9 positions match TRBD2. The junction had 7 bases not matched to a gene; V was cut back by 2 bases and J by 3 bases. The CDR3 is 16 residues long. Germline V lookup: CDR1 SGDLS, CDR2 YYNGEE. This CDR3 is CASSVMTSGDTDTQYF. In DNA form, the CDR3 reads TGTGCCAGCAGCGTTATGACTAGCGGTGATACAGATACGCAGTATTTT.